The 9 T cell receptor beta chains below were found in one sample sequenced in a study of blood T cell repertoires in COVID-19. Sequenced by immunoSEQ multiplex PCR; TCRdb stores in-frame clones only, minus some. The data show over 250,000 clones, more than 70% seen once. The sequenced sample consisted of peripheral blood. The receptors come from a woman between 45 and 60 years old with acute or convalescent COVID-19.

The chain carries TRBV5-1 and TRBJ1-3, with 7 bases fitting TRBD1. From germline, CDR1 is SGHRS and CDR2 YFSETQ. J was trimmed by 0 bases and V by 7 bases; bases with no gene match: 4. The CDR3 spans 14 residues. The CDR3 nucleotides read TGCGCCAGCCAAGACAGGGCCTCTGGAAACACCATATATTTT. This gives the protein CASQDRASGNTIYF.

The chain couples TRBV19 to TRBJ2-7, with 9 bases that match TRBD1. The CDR3 length is 15 residues. The V gene's germline CDR1 is LNHDA and CDR2 SQIVND (reference sequence). The junction had 16 bases not matched to a gene; V was cut back by 7 bases and J by 9 bases. The CDR3 nucleotides are TGTGCCAGTACCAGGACAGGGGCTACGACTACGCGGCAGTACTTC. This translates into CASTRTGATTTRQYF.

The gene calls are TRBV10-2 and TRBJ2-7; TRBD1 matches 8 bases. Germline trimming cut 6 bases from V and 5 bases from J; bases unmatched to any gene: 9. Germline loops: CDR1 WSHSY, CDR2 SAAADI. This CDR3 is 14 amino acids long. The CDR3 reads CASSGTGRIHEQYF. The CDR3 DNA is TGCGCCAGCAGCGGGACAGGAAGGATCCACGAGCAGTACTTC.

The genes are TRBV9 and TRBJ1-1; 11 bases are a match to TRBD1. CDR3 length equals 16 residues. The V gene's germline CDR1 is SGDLS and CDR2 YYNGEE. With V trimmed by 3 bases and J by 5 bases, 9 bases remained unmatched. The CDR3 loop is CASSATWTGGSTEAFF. CDR3 DNA: TGTGCCAGCAGCGCGACCTGGACAGGGGGCTCGACTGAAGCTTTCTTT.

The V call is TRBV28, the J call TRBJ2-7, with D possibly matching TRBD2 (5 bases). V dropped 3 bases and J dropped 3 bases, with 21 bases sitting between them. The CDR3 covers 17 residues. Per germline, CDR1 MDHEN and CDR2 SYDVKM. CDR3 DNA: TGTGCCAGCAGTTTGTGGCCTACTAGAGGTCCGGGCTACGAGCAGTACTTC. Translation: CASSLWPTRGPGYEQYF.

The chain is built from TRBV4-2 and TRBJ1-4; the match to TRBD1 covers 8 bases. Germline loops: CDR1 LGHNA, CDR2 YNFKEQ. The V gene end was trimmed by 0 bases and the J gene end by 4 bases; junction bases not matched to a gene: 4. The CDR3 is 16 residues long. The DNA of the CDR3 is TGTGCCAGCAGCCAAGAATCCACAGGGGGTAATGAAAAACTGTTTTTT. Its translation is CASSQESTGGNEKLFF.

The chain recombines TRBV3-1 (or the pseudogene TRBV3-2) with TRBJ1-3; D unclear. Per the germline V gene, CDR1 is LGHDT and CDR2 is YNNKEL (reference sequence). V was clipped by 4 bases and J by 10 bases, with 14 bases between them. This CDR3 is built from 13 residues. The CDR3 loop is CASSPDSSGTIYF. CDR3 nucleotides: TGTGCCAGCAGCCCTGACTCTAGTGGGACCATATATTTT.

The chain joins TRBV12-3 or TRBV12-4 to TRBJ2-7; 8 nucleotides line up with TRBD2. After removal of 5 bases from V and 6 bases from J, the junction contained 6 bases not matched to a gene. The CDR3 runs to 13 residues. CDR3 nucleotide sequence: TGTGCCAGCAGTCGGGGGGGAGGGCCCGAGCAGTACTTC. This translates into CASSRGGGPEQYF.

The sample holds one count of this clone. CDR3 protein: CASSLATSGRILTYNEQFF. As DNA, the CDR3 is TGTGCCAGCAGCTTAGCGACTAGCGGGAGGATACTTACATACAATGAGCAGTTCTTC. The chain couples TRBV7-6 to TRBJ2-1, with 13 nucleotides matching TRBD2. The trim removed 0 bases at V and 4 bases at J, leaving 9 bases unmatched. The CDR3 runs to 19 residues. The germline gives CDR1 SGHVS, CDR2 FNYEAQ.